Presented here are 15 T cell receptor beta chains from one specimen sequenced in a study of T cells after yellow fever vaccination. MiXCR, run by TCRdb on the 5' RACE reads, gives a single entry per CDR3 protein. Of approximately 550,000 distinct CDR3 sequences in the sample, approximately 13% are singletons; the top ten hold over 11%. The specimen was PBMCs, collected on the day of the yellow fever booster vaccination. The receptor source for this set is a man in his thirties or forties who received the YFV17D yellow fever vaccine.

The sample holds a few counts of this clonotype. CDR3 amino acids: CAISRGGGDTQYF. The CDR3 DNA reads as TGTGCCATCAGTAGGGGAGGGGGAGATACGCAGTATTTT. The chain joins TRBV10-3 to TRBJ2-3, with D perhaps matching TRBD2 (7 bases). CDR1 and CDR2 (germline): ENHRY, SYGVKD. V lost 5 bases and J 5 bases, leaving 11 bases between the germline ends. The CDR3 runs to 13 residues.

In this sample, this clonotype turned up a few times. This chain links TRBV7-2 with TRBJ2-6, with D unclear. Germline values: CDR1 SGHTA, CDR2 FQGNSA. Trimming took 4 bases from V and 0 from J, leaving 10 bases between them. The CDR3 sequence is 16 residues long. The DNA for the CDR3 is TGTGCCAGCAGCTCCCGGACCGCCTCTGGGGCCAACGTCCTGACTTTC. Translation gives CASSSRTASGANVLTF.

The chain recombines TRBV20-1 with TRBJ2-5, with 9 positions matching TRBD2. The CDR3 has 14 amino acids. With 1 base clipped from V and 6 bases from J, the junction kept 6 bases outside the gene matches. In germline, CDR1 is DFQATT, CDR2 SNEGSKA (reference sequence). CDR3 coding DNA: TGCAGTGCTAGAGTCCCAGCGGGAGGCCAGACCCAGTACTTC. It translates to CSARVPAGGQTQYF.

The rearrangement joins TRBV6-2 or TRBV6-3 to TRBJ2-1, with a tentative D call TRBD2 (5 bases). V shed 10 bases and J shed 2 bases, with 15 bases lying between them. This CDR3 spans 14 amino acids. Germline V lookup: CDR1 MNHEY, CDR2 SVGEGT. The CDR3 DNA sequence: TGTGCCACCCTTACTAGTAGGCCCTACAATGAGCAGTTCTTC. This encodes CATLTSRPYNEQFF.

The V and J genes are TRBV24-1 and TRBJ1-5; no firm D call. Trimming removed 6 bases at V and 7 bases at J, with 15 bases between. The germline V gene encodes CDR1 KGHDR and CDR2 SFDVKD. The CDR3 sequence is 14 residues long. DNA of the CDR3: TGTGCCACCAGTAAACCGGGCGAGGAACAGCCCCAGCATTTT. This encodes CATSKPGEEQPQHF.

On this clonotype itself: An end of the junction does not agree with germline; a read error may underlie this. This chain's CDR3 is CASCLLGGNEQFF. As DNA, the CDR3 is TGTGCCAGCTGTTTACTGGGGGGCAATGAGCAGTTCTTC. V usage is TRBV12-3 or TRBV12-4 and J usage is TRBJ2-1, with D maybe TRBD2 (6 bases). CDR3 size: 13 residues.

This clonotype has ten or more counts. CDR3 amino acids: CASSLGGADTQYF. CDR3 sequence (DNA): TGCGCCAGCAGCTTGGGGGGGGCAGATACGCAGTATTTT. The V gene is TRBV5-1, the J gene TRBJ2-3; possible D gene TRBD2, 6 bases. Germline V CDR1 and CDR2: SGHRS, YFSETQ. This CDR3 comprises 13 residues. The V gene lost 0 bases and the J gene lost 4 bases, with 6 bases spanning the gap.

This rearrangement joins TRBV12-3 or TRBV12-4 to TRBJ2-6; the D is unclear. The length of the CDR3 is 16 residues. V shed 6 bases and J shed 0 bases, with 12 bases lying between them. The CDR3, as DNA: TGTGCCAGCAGGGACGTGAAGCTCTCTGGGGCCAACGTCCTGACTTTC. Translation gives CASRDVKLSGANVLTF.

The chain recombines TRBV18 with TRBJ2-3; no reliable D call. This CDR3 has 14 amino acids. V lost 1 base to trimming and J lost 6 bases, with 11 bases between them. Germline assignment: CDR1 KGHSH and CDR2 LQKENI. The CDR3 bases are TGTGCCAGCTCACCACAGACCCTAAGGGATACGCAGTATTTT. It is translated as CASSPQTLRDTQYF.

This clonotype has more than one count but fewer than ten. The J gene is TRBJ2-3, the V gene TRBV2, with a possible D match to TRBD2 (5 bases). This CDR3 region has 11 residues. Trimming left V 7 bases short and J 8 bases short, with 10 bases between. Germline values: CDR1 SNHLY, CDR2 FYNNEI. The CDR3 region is CASTREGTQYF. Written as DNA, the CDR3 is TGTGCCAGCACCCGCGAGGGTACGCAGTATTTT.

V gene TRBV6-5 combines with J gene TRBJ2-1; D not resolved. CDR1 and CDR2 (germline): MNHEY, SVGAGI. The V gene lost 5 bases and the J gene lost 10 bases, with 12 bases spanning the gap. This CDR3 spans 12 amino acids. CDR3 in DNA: TGTGCCAGCAGTACCTCAACGTTGGAGCAGTTCTTC. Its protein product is CASSTSTLEQFF.

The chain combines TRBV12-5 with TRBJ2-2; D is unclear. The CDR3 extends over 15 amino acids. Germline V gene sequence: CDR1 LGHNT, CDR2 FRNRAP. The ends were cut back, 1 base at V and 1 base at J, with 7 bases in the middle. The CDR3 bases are TGTGCTAGTGGTTTGGGACCGCTGAACACCGGGGAGCTGTTTTTT. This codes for CASGLGPLNTGELFF.

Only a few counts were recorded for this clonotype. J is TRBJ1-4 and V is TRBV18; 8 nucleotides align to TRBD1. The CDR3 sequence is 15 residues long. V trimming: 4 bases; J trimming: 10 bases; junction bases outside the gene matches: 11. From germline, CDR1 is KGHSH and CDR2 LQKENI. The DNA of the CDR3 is TGTGCCAGCTCACACCTGGTACAGGGGGACGGAAAACTGTTTTTT. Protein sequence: CASSHLVQGDGKLFF.

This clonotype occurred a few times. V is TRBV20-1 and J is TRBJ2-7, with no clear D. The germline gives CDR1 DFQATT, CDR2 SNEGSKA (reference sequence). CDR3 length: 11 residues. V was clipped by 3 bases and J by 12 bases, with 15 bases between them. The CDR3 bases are TGCAGTGCTAGGGTCGACGGTCCGTGGTACTTC. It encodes CSARVDGPWYF.

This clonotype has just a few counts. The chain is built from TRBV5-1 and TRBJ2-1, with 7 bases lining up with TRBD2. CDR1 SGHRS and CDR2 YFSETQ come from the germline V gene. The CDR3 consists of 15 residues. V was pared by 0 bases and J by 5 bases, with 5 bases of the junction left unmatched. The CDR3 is CASSLVASGNNEQFF. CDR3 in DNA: TGCGCCAGCAGCTTGGTGGCTAGCGGAAACAATGAGCAGTTCTTC.